This T cell receptor beta chain emerged from a study of technical replicates of blood from a handful of donors. Germline V lookup: CDR1 SGHTA, CDR2 FQGNSA. With 1 base removed from V and 6 bases from J, the gap between germline ends came to 12 bases. This CDR3 has 14 amino acids. Some clones are missing from TCRdb's copy, which holds only in-frame ones; the method was immunoSEQ multiplex PCR. The data hold tens of thousands of clones, with 90% to 97% observed a single time. Sequencing was done on a sample of T cells isolated from PBMCs. This chain links TRBV7-2 with TRBJ1-2, with D unclear. The sequence was collected from a human donor in good health. For the CDR3, the DNA is TGTGCCAGCAGCTTAGGGAGAAGTTCGAATGGCTACACCTTC. Translation gives CASSLGRSSNGYTF. The variable domain in full, completed from reference TRBV7-2 and TRBJ1-2, reads GAGVSQSPSNKVTEKGKDVELRCDPISGHTALYWYRQSLGQGLEFLIYFQGNSAPDKSGLPSDRFSAERTGGSVSTLTIQRTQQEDSAVYLCASSLGRSSNGYTFGSGTRLTVV.